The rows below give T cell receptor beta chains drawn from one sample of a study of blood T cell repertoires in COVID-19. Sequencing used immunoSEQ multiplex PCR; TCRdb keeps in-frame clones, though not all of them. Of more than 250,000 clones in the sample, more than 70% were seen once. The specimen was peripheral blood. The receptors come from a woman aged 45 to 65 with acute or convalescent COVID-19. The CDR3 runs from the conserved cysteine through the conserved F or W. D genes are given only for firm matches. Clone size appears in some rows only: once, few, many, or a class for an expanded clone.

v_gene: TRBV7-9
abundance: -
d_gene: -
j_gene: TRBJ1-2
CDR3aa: CASSLVYNPAANYGYTF
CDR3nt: TGTGCCAGCAGCTTAGTATATAATCCGGCGGCTAACTATGGCTACACCTTC

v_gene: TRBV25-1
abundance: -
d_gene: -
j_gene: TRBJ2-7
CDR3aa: CASSEYLVGQTYEQYF
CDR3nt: TGTGCCAGCAGTGAATATCTGGTCGGTCAAACCTACGAGCAGTACTTC

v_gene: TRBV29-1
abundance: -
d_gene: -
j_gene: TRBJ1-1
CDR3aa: CSVKSPGLNTEAFF
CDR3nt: TGCAGCGTTAAGTCCCCAGGCCTGAACACTGAAGCTTTCTTT

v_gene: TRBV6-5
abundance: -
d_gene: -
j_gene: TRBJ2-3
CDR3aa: CASSFSLRLTQYF
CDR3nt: TGTGCCAGCAGTTTCTCCCTCAGGCTTACGCAGTATTTT

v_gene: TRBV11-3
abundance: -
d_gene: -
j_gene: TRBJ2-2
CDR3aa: CASSLQGNTGELFF
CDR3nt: TGTGCCAGCAGCCTTCAGGGTAACACCGGGGAGCTGTTTTTT

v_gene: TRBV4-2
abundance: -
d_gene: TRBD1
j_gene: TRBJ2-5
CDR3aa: CASSQVTGGAGETQYF
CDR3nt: TGTGCCAGCAGCCAAGTGACAGGGGGGGCGGGAGAGACCCAGTACTTC

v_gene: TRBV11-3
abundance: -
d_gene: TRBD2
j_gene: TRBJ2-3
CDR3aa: CASSTGGLAGGDTQYF
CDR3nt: TGTGCCAGCAGCACCGGGGGACTAGCGGGAGGAGATACGCAGTATTTT

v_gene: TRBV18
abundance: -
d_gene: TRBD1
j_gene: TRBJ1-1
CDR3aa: CASSSWTGSNTEAFF
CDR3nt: TGTGCCAGCTCATCTTGGACAGGATCGAACACTGAAGCTTTCTTT

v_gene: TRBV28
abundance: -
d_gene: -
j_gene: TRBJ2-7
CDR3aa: CASGKRTDSYEQYF
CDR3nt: TGTGCCAGCGGTAAACGGACAGATTCCTACGAGCAGTACTTC

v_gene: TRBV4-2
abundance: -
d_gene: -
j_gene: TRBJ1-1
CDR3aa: CASSQEANMNTEAFF
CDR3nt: TGTGCCAGCAGCCAAGAGGCCAACATGAACACTGAAGCTTTCTTT

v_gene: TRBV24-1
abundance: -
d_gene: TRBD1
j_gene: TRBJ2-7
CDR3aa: CATSDPGQGRSYEQYF
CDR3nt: TGTGCCACCAGTGACCCCGGACAGGGCCGCTCCTACGAGCAGTACTTC

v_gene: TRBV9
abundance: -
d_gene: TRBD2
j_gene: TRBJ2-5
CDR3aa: CASSVGVSGSGQETQYF
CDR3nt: TGTGCCAGCAGCGTAGGAGTTAGCGGGAGCGGACAAGAGACCCAGTACTTC

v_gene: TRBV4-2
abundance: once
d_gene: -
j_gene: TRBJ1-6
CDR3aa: CASSQSIRGSYNSPLHF
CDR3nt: TGTGCCAGCAGCCAATCGATCAGGGGATCCTATAATTCACCCCTCCACTTT

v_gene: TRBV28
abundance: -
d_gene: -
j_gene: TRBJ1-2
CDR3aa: CASSPTSRGREDGYTF
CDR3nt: TGTGCCAGCAGTCCGACCTCCAGGGGCCGGGAAGATGGCTACACCTTC

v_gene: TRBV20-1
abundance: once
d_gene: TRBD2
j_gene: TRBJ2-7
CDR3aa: CSASGGTSGSYEQYF
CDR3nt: TGCAGTGCTAGTGGAGGGACTAGCGGGTCATACGAGCAGTACTTC

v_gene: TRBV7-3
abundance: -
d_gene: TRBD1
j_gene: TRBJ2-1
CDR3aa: CASSLGGTGSLGYNEQFF
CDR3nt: TGTGCCAGCAGCTTAGGGGGGACAGGGTCTTTGGGATACAATGAGCAGTTCTTC

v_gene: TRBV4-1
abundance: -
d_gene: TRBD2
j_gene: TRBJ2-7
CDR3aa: CASSQPAGTSATEQYF
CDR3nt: TGCGCCAGCAGCCAACCAGCCGGGACTAGCGCCACCGAGCAGTACTTC

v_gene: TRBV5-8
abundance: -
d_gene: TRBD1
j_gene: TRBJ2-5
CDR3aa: CASRDRGYEETQYF
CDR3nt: TGTGCCAGCAGGGACAGGGGATATGAAGAGACCCAGTACTTC

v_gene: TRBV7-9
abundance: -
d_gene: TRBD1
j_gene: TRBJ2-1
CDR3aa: CASSGDSHQFF
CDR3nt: TGTGCCAGCAGCGGGGACAGTCACCAGTTCTTC

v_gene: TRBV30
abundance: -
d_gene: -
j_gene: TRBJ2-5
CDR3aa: CAWEQGLFQETQYF
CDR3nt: TGTGCCTGGGAACAGGGTCTCTTTCAAGAGACCCAGTACTTC

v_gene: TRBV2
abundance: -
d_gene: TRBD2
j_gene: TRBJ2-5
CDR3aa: CASSDGLAGGRGETQYF
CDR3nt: TGTGCCAGCAGTGACGGACTAGCGGGAGGTCGCGGTGAGACCCAGTACTTC

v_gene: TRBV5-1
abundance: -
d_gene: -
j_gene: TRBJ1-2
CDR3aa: CASREGGAYGYTF
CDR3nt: TGCGCCAGCAGGGAAGGGGGGGCCTATGGCTACACCTTC

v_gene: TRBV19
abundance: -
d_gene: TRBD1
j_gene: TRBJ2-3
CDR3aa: CASSMRQGSGTDTQYF
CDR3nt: TGTGCCAGTAGTATGAGACAGGGGTCGGGCACAGATACGCAGTATTTT

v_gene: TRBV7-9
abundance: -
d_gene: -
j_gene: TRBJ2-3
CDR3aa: CASSGGQEGASTDTQYF
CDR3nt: TGTGCCAGCAGCGGAGGACAGGAGGGGGCTAGCACAGATACGCAGTATTTT

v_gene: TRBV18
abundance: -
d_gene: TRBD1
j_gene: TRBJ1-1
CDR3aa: CASSHRDRVGIEAFF
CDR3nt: TGTGCCAGCTCACACCGGGACAGGGTGGGTATTGAAGCTTTCTTT

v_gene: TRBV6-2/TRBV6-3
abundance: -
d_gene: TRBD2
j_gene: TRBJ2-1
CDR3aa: CASSWMPGGRMGNEQFF
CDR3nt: TGTGCCAGCAGTTGGATGCCGGGGGGGAGGATGGGCAATGAGCAGTTCTTC

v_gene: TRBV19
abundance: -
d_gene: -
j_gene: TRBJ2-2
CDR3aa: CASRSLAGQGETGELFF
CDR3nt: TGTGCCAGTAGATCCCTCGCGGGGCAGGGAGAAACCGGGGAGCTGTTTTTT

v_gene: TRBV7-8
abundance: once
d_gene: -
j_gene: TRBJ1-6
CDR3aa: CASSSHRTPHPYNSPLHF
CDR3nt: TGTGCCAGCAGCTCCCATCGTACACCTCACCCCTATAATTCACCCCTCCACTTT

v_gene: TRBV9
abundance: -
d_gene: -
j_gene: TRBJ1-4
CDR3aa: CASSVREGPMEKLFF
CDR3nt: TGTGCCAGCAGCGTCCGGGAGGGGCCAATGGAAAAACTGTTTTTT

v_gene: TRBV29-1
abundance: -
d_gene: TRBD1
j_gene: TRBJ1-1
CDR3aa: CSVIVPGQGQDTEAFF
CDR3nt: TGCAGCGTCATCGTCCCGGGACAGGGACAGGACACTGAAGCTTTCTTT

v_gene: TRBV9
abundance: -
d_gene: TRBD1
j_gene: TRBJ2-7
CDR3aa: CASSPGQGARFPTGEQYF
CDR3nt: TGTGCCAGCAGCCCGGGACAGGGGGCTCGTTTCCCCACGGGCGAGCAGTACTTC

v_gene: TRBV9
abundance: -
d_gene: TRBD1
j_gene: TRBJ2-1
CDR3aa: CASSVDLLGGRGRFNEQFF
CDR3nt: TGTGCCAGCAGCGTAGATCTGCTGGGGGGCAGGGGGCGATTCAATGAGCAGTTCTTC

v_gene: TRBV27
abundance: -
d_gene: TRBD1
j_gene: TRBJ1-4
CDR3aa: CASSSYTGGGEKLFF
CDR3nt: TGTGCCAGCAGTTCTTATACAGGGGGGGGTGAAAAACTGTTTTTT

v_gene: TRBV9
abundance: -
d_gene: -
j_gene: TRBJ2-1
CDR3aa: CASSPILAALVNEQFF
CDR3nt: TGTGCCAGCAGCCCCATCCTAGCTGCTTTGGTGAATGAGCAGTTCTTC